The 23 T cell receptor beta chains below were found in one sample sequenced in a study of blood T cell repertoires in COVID-19 (TCRdb year 2020). Library method: the immunoSEQ multiplex PCR assay. Sourced from immuneACCESS, this table was stored by TCRdb with only in-frame sequences that have V and J called. A share of the clones is absent; for the studies checked, an unresolved V gene accounts for under half, and the remainder has no known explanation. The table for this sample lists a few hundred thousand clones; roughly 83% of them were counted only once. The ten biggest clones cover less than 7.5% of the sample. The source material was peripheral blood. The receptors derive from a woman in her fifties or sixties with acute or convalescent COVID-19.

This chain uses TRBV27 with TRBJ2-3, with 7 bases fitting TRBD2. Germline V gene data show CDR1 as MNHEY and CDR2 as SMNVEV (reference sequence). Losses at the gene ends were 6 bases for V and 4 bases for J; bases not matched to a gene: 7. This CDR3 spans 14 amino acids. The CDR3 DNA reads TGTGCCAGCAGCAGCGGGGTGAATTCAGATACGCAGTATTTT. As protein: CASSSGVNSDTQYF.

This chain links TRBV5-1 with TRBJ1-1; weak D call: TRBD1 (6 bases). V dropped 4 bases and J dropped 5 bases, with 21 bases sitting between them. CDR1 and CDR2 (germline): SGHRS, YFSETQ. The CDR3 sequence is 16 residues long. The DNA for the CDR3 is TGCGCCAGCAGCCCTGGACACCAGGGAGGGGGAACTGAAGCTTTCTTT. Amino acids: CASSPGHQGGGTEAFF.

The chain joins TRBV7-2 to TRBJ1-1; TRBD1 might be the D (6 bases). The CDR3 is 14 amino acids. The germline gives CDR1 SGHTA, CDR2 FQGNSA. Deletions cut 7 bases from V and 4 bases from J, with 16 bases between. CDR3 sequence: CASIQGISGTEAFF. The CDR3 DNA reads TGTGCCAGCATTCAGGGGATAAGCGGCACTGAAGCTTTCTTT.

Concerning this clone itself: This sample includes further DNA sequences coding for the same CDR3. The chain combines TRBV3-1 (or the pseudogene TRBV3-2) with TRBJ1-5, with 7 bases identical to TRBD1. The V and J ends lost 4 bases and 5 bases, in that order; junction bases with no gene match: 2. The CDR3 loop spans 13 amino acids. Germline-derived CDR1 and CDR2 are LGHDT and YNNKEL (reference sequence). CDR3 in DNA: TGTGCCAGCAGCCGGGACAGAGATCAGCCCCAGCATTTT. It yields the protein CASSRDRDQPQHF.

V gene TRBV2 combines with J gene TRBJ2-1; TRBD1 matches at 8 bases. Germline lookup yields CDR1 SNHLY and CDR2 FYNNEI. Trimming cost V 4 bases and J 5 bases; bases outside gene matches: 10. There are 16 residues in the CDR3. Here the CDR3 reads CASSVVSGQDHNEQFF. Here the CDR3 DNA reads TGTGCCAGCAGTGTTGTCTCGGGACAGGATCACAATGAGCAGTTCTTC.

The V and J genes are TRBV19 and TRBJ2-3; 7 bases are a match to TRBD2. Unmatched junction bases numbered 7, after V lost 4 bases and J lost 0 bases. The CDR3 is made up of 16 amino acids. Germline loops: CDR1 LNHDA, CDR2 SQIVND (reference sequence). The CDR3 nucleotides read TGTGCCAGTAGTAGAGCGGGACGGACTAGCACAGATACGCAGTATTTT. It translates to CASSRAGRTSTDTQYF.

V usage is TRBV28 and J usage is TRBJ1-5; D call uncertain. CDR1 MDHEN and CDR2 SYDVKM come from the germline V gene. V lost 6 bases to trimming and J lost 6 bases, with 24 bases between them. The CDR3 is 17 amino acids. CDR3 loop: CASRHSGLRSIGQPQHF. CDR3 nucleotides: TGTGCCAGCAGACACTCAGGACTCAGGTCAATAGGTCAGCCCCAGCATTTT.

The chain carries TRBV21-1 and TRBJ2-5; the table's D call, TRBD2, has no DNA check behind it. TRBV21-1 is tagged as a pseudogene. The CDR3 has 16 residues. CDR3 protein: CASSKGRVQLGGTQYF. Here the CDR3 DNA reads TGTGCCAGCAGCAAGGGAAGGGTCCAGCTCGGGGGGACCCAGTACTTC.

This clone has just a few counts. The chain recombines TRBV6-5 with TRBJ1-5, with D possibly TRBD1 on 6 matching bases. Germline CDR1 is MNHEY and CDR2 is SVGAGI. This CDR3 is 14 amino acids long. The ends were cut back, 6 bases at V and 7 bases at J, with 16 bases in the middle. CDR3 sequence (DNA): TGTGCCAGCAGGGCTCAGGGGATTGAACAGCCCCAGCATTTT. Residues: CASRAQGIEQPQHF.

This clone was detected only a few times. The chain carries TRBV7-9 and TRBJ1-4; no reliable D call. The V end was cut by 0 bases, the J end by 4 bases, with 9 bases between. The CDR3 spans 15 residues. The germline V gene encodes CDR1 SEHNR and CDR2 FQNEAQ (reference sequence). CDR3 residues: CASSLAGGGNEKLFF. As DNA, the CDR3 is TGTGCCAGCAGCTTAGCGGGAGGCGGTAATGAAAAACTGTTTTTT.

V is TRBV19 and J is TRBJ2-7, with a possible D match to TRBD2 (7 bases). This CDR3 comprises 14 residues. V lost 2 bases and J lost 5, with 13 bases in between. Germline CDR1 and CDR2: LNHDA and SQIVND (reference sequence). CDR3 sequence: CASSILGGRDEQYF. The CDR3 DNA reads as TGTGCCAGTAGTATACTCGGGGGGCGCGACGAGCAGTACTTC.

The chain carries TRBV3-1 (or the pseudogene TRBV3-2) and TRBJ2-1, with D perhaps matching TRBD2 (5 bases). Trimming left V 3 bases short and J 10 bases short, with 16 bases between. CDR3 size: 14 residues. The V gene's germline CDR1 is LGHDT and CDR2 YNNKEL (reference sequence). The CDR3 is CASSQGRYGEEQFF. CDR3 in DNA: TGTGCCAGCAGCCAGGGAAGGTACGGGGAGGAGCAGTTCTTC.

This sequence joins TRBV19 and TRBJ1-2; the D is unclear. The V end lost 1 base, the J end lost 5 bases, and 5 bases lay between the germline ends. The CDR3 totals 12 residues. Germline V gene lookup returns CDR1 LNHDA and CDR2 SQIVND (reference sequence). Here the CDR3 reads CASSIVSYGYTF. The CDR3 DNA reads as TGTGCCAGTAGTATAGTCAGTTATGGCTACACCTTC.

The V and J genes are TRBV5-1 and TRBJ2-3, with D tentatively TRBD2 (5 bases). The CDR3 runs to 17 residues. The V gene's germline CDR1 is SGHRS and CDR2 YFSETQ. Deletions cut 1 base from V and 6 bases from J, with 21 bases between. CDR3 sequence: CASSLLGRIASGDTQYF. The CDR3 bases are TGCGCCAGCAGCTTGTTGGGTCGAATAGCGTCAGGTGATACGCAGTATTTT.

The rearrangement links TRBV11-3 to TRBJ2-2, with D perhaps matching TRBD2 (5 bases). The length of the CDR3 is 15 residues. Trimming pared 0 bases from V and 6 bases from J, leaving 11 bases between. The germline V gene has CDR1 SGHNT and CDR2 YENEEA. As DNA, the CDR3 is TGTGCCAGCAGCTTAGACTCGGGGAAGGCCGGGGAGCTGTTTTTT. Translation gives CASSLDSGKAGELFF.

This clone was counted only a few times. The chain has TRBV6-4 and TRBJ2-7; TRBD1 agrees at 7 bases. With 2 bases clipped from V and 0 bases from J, the junction kept 4 bases outside the gene matches. CDR3 length: 15 amino acids. CDR1 is MRHNA, CDR2 SNTAGT, per germline. CDR3 sequence (DNA): TGTGCCAGCAGTGACGGGACAGTCCACTCCTACGAGCAGTACTTC. Translating it yields CASSDGTVHSYEQYF.

The J gene is TRBJ1-6, the V gene TRBV19; tentative D call: TRBD1 (5 bases). Germline V gene data show CDR1 as LNHDA and CDR2 as SQIVND (reference sequence). V gave up 8 bases and J gave up 5 bases, with 16 bases separating them. The CDR3 loop spans 15 amino acids. CDR3 coding DNA: TGTGCCAGTGCCGGTAGGGGTCTTCATAATTCACCCCTCCACTTT. As protein: CASAGRGLHNSPLHF.

The chain combines TRBV25-1 with TRBJ1-5; 7 nucleotides agree with TRBD1. Germline V gene sequence: CDR1 MGHDK, CDR2 SYGVNS. The CDR3 totals 14 residues. V gave up 4 bases and J gave up 1 base; unmatched junction bases: 1. The CDR3 DNA reads TGTGCCAGCAGTGTACAGGGGAGCAATCAGCCCCAGCATTTT. Encoded protein: CASSVQGSNQPQHF.

This sequence joins TRBV23-1 and TRBJ2-4; 7 bases line up with TRBD2. TRBV23-1 is identified as an open reading frame with a role that is uncertain. The CDR3 has 16 amino acids. The ends lost 4 bases at V and 0 bases at J; junction bases unmatched: 6. The CDR3 DNA reads as TGCGCCAGCAGTCCGAGCGGGGAGATAGCCAAAAACATTCAGTACTTC. Its translation: CASSPSGEIAKNIQYF.

A remark on this clone: Its ends do not fully match the called genes, so a read error is possible. V gene TRBV2 combines with J gene TRBJ2-5, with 7 positions matching TRBD2. The CDR3 has 15 amino acids. Germline V gene lookup returns CDR1 SNHLY and CDR2 FYNNEI. The CDR3 sequence is CTSSAQRDWSETQYF. The CDR3 bases are TGTACCAGCAGTGCGCAGCGGGACTGGTCAGAGACCCAGTACTTC.

V is TRBV9 and J is TRBJ1-6; the match to TRBD1 covers 7 bases. Germline lookup yields CDR1 SGDLS and CDR2 YYNGEE. There are 17 residues in the CDR3. The ends lost 4 bases at V and 0 bases at J; junction bases unmatched: 7. The CDR3 loop is CASSLRGISSYNSPLHF. The CDR3 DNA is TGTGCCAGCAGCCTCAGGGGGATCAGCTCCTATAATTCACCCCTCCACTTT.

The rearrangement links TRBV7-9 to TRBJ1-5; TRBD1 aligns across 8 bases. The CDR3 totals 14 residues. The J segment lost 8 bases and the V segment lost 2 bases, leaving 5 bases of the junction unmatched. Germline V gene lookup returns CDR1 SEHNR and CDR2 FQNEAQ (reference sequence). The chain's CDR3 is CASSLQGAEEPQHF. The CDR3 coding sequence is TGTGCCAGCAGCTTACAGGGGGCGGAGGAGCCCCAGCATTTT.

About this clone itself: This same CDR3 is encoded by further DNA sequences in the sample. This chain links TRBV27 with TRBJ1-5, with unresolved D. This CDR3 has 12 residues. The V end was cut by 2 bases, the J end by 6 bases, with 5 bases between. In germline, CDR1 is MNHEY, CDR2 SMNVEV (reference sequence). CDR3 amino acids: CASSLAGQPQHF. The CDR3, as DNA: TGTGCCAGCAGTTTAGCGGGTCAGCCCCAGCATTTT.